The rows below give T cell receptor beta chains drawn from one sample of a study of cytomegalovirus exposure and HLA in healthy donors. The method was immunoSEQ multiplex PCR; TCRdb's version includes in-frame clones alone and lacks a portion of them. Among fewer than 250,000 clones listed, roughly 91% were seen once. The specimen sequenced was PBMCs. These receptors all come from a woman aged 18-35 years in good health and CMV-seropositive. Both conserved end residues are part of each CDR3. A D gene is named only where the DNA matches it firmly. A row's size may be missing; if present it is once, few, many or a size class.

J	size	D	V	CDR3	DNA
TRBJ1-5	many	NA	TRBV4-2	CASSQDEGGSQPQHF	TGTGCCAGCAGCCAAGATGAAGGAGGCAGCCAGCCCCAGCATTTT
TRBJ1-1	NA	TRBD1	TRBV27	CASSPTGSGAEAFF	TGTGCCAGCAGTCCGACAGGGTCGGGGGCTGAAGCTTTCTTT
TRBJ1-4	NA	TRBD1	TRBV6-1	CASSDLYGRGPIGEKLFF	TGTGCCAGCAGTGATTTGTACGGCAGGGGGCCAATTGGTGAAAAACTGTTTTTT
TRBJ1-5	NA	NA	TRBV30	CAWGQGHEPQHF	TGTGCCTGGGGGCAGGGCCATGAGCCCCAGCATTTT
TRBJ2-7	NA	NA	TRBV5-6	CASSLEFRVGEQYF	TGTGCCAGCAGCTTGGAGTTCCGGGTAGGTGAGCAGTACTTC
TRBJ2-5	NA	NA	TRBV15	CATTERETQYF	TGTGCCACCACGGAGCGGGAGACCCAGTACTTC
TRBJ1-2	NA	NA	TRBV27	CASSLGGTYGYTF	TGTGCCAGCAGTTTGGGGGGGACCTATGGCTACACCTTC
TRBJ2-1	NA	NA	TRBV6-4	CASSPSQRYNEQFF	TGTGCCAGCAGCCCGTCGCAGCGCTACAATGAGCAGTTCTTC
TRBJ2-7	NA	TRBD2	TRBV6-1	CASYGTITYEQYF	TGTGCCAGCTACGGGACTATTACCTACGAGCAGTACTTC
TRBJ2-7	NA	NA	TRBV5-6	CASSLARGVYEQYF	TGTGCCAGCAGCTTGGCCAGGGGCGTTTACGAGCAGTACTTC
TRBJ2-3	NA	TRBD2	TRBV5-1	CASSTGTSGIAIDTQYF	TGCGCCAGCAGCACCGGGACTAGCGGGATAGCGATAGATACGCAGTATTTT
TRBJ2-7	NA	TRBD2	TRBV7-9	CASRRSGMGEQYF	TGTGCCAGCAGAAGGAGCGGGATGGGCGAGCAGTACTTC
TRBJ2-5	NA	NA	TRBV5-1	CASSSGLYQETQYF	TGCGCCAGCAGCTCGGGACTTTACCAAGAGACCCAGTACTTC
TRBJ2-5	NA	NA	TRBV6-5	CASSYSRETQYF	TGTGCCAGCAGTTACTCGCGAGAGACCCAGTACTTC
TRBJ1-5	once	TRBD1	TRBV5-6	CASSRARDRPYNQPQHF	TGTGCCAGCAGCCGAGCCCGGGACAGGCCTTACAATCAGCCCCAGCATTTT
TRBJ1-2	NA	NA	TRBV19	CASSIEGEANYGYTF	TGTGCCAGTAGTATAGAGGGAGAAGCTAACTATGGCTACACCTTC
TRBJ1-1	NA	TRBD1	TRBV27	CASSTTTGGDSEAFF	TGTGCCAGCAGTACTACTACAGGGGGTGACTCTGAAGCTTTCTTT
TRBJ1-2	NA	NA	TRBV9	CASSVTGTMGYTF	TGTGCCAGCAGCGTAACAGGGACTATGGGCTACACCTTC
TRBJ2-7	NA	NA	TRBV6-1	CASSSEAGYYEQYF	TGTGCCAGCAGTTCAGAGGCAGGGTATTACGAGCAGTACTTC
TRBJ1-2	NA	NA	TRBV5-8	CASSLVGGYGYTF	TGTGCCAGCAGCTTGGTAGGGGGCTATGGCTACACCTTC
TRBJ2-7	NA	NA	TRBV27	CASSPTGRFSEQYF	TGTGCCAGCAGTCCCACGGGTAGATTTAGCGAGCAGTACTTC
TRBJ1-2	NA	TRBD1	TRBV5-4	CASSSPVTGGFGYTF	TGTGCCAGCAGCTCCCCGGTTACAGGGGGCTTCGGCTACACCTTC
TRBJ2-5	NA	TRBD1	TRBV7-2	CASSLGTGGWETQYF	TGTGCCAGCAGCTTAGGGACAGGAGGATGGGAGACCCAGTACTTC
TRBJ2-3	NA	TRBD2	TRBV4-1	CASSHLAGAPDTQYF	TGCGCCAGCAGCCATCTAGCGGGAGCCCCAGATACGCAGTATTTT
TRBJ1-3	NA	TRBD1	TRBV29-1	CSVAGDRDSGNTIYF	TGCAGCGTTGCAGGGGACAGGGACTCTGGAAACACCATATATTTT
TRBJ1-2	NA	TRBD1	TRBV28	CASLGQNYGYTF	TGTGCCAGTCTGGGACAGAACTATGGCTACACCTTC
TRBJ2-7	NA	TRBD2	TRBV30	CASRRAGVGSYEQYF	TGTGCCTCCCGCCGGGCGGGAGTAGGGTCCTACGAGCAGTACTTC
TRBJ1-2	NA	TRBD1	TRBV28	CASSYEGARGYTF	TGTGCCAGCAGTTATGAGGGGGCGCGAGGCTACACCTTC
TRBJ2-7	NA	TRBD2	TRBV13	CASSPGLAGDEAYEQYF	TGTGCCAGCAGCCCTGGACTAGCGGGAGATGAGGCCTACGAGCAGTACTTC
TRBJ2-5	NA	TRBD1	TRBV19	CASSALTGRQETQYF	TGTGCCAGTAGTGCCTTGACAGGGCGCCAAGAGACCCAGTACTTC
TRBJ2-5	NA	NA	TRBV15	CATSRGPTGGAETQYF	TGTGCCACCAGCAGAGGTCCAACAGGGGGGGCAGAGACCCAGTACTTC
TRBJ2-1	few	NA	TRBV11-2	CASSRRYNEQFF	TGTGCCAGCAGCCGTCGGTACAATGAGCAGTTCTTC
TRBJ1-5	NA	NA	TRBV6-6	CASSAGQSNQPQHF	TGTGCCAGCAGTGCAGGGCAGAGCAATCAGCCCCAGCATTTT
TRBJ2-2	NA	NA	TRBV2	CASSEATATGELFF	TGTGCCAGCAGTGAAGCGACAGCCACCGGGGAGCTGTTTTTT
TRBJ1-5	NA	NA	TRBV7-2	CASSLDQGSNQPQHF	TGTGCCAGCAGCTTAGATCAGGGCAGCAATCAGCCCCAGCATTTT
TRBJ2-5	once	TRBD1	TRBV11-1	CASSLGQGAETQYF	TGTGCCAGCAGCTTAGGACAGGGGGCAGAGACCCAGTACTTC
TRBJ2-7	NA	NA	TRBV28	CASSPQGTASYEQYF	TGTGCCAGCAGTCCCCAGGGGACCGCAAGCTACGAGCAGTACTTC
TRBJ1-5	few	TRBD1	TRBV18	CASSPTGAGNQPQHF	TGTGCCAGCTCACCGACAGGGGCGGGCAATCAGCCCCAGCATTTT
TRBJ1-4	NA	NA	TRBV2	CASITQGIIGKLFF	TGTGCCAGCATCACACAGGGAATTATCGGAAAACTGTTTTTT
TRBJ1-4	NA	NA	TRBV6-1	CASSATPGETEKLFF	TGTGCCAGCAGTGCTACTCCGGGAGAGACCGAAAAACTGTTTTTT
TRBJ1-5	NA	TRBD1	TRBV28	CASSLLDRGQPQHF	TGTGCCAGCAGTTTACTTGACAGGGGTCAGCCCCAGCATTTT
TRBJ2-1	once	NA	TRBV7-9	CASSFFSYNEQFF	TGTGCCAGCAGCTTCTTTTCGTACAATGAGCAGTTCTTC
TRBJ2-1	NA	TRBD2	TRBV27	CASSLSPSGASGGSYNEQFF	TGTGCCAGCAGTTTATCGCCTTCAGGGGCTAGCGGGGGCTCCTACAATGAGCAGTTCTTC
TRBJ2-5	NA	TRBD2	TRBV28	CASGLAGAGETQYF	TGTGCCAGCGGTTTAGCGGGAGCTGGGGAGACCCAGTACTTC
TRBJ2-2	NA	TRBD1	TRBV9	CASSVGPDRESIGELFF	TGTGCCAGCAGCGTAGGTCCCGACAGGGAGTCGATCGGGGAGCTGTTTTTT
TRBJ1-2	NA	NA	TRBV9	CASSVGGRVDYGYTF	TGTGCCAGCAGCGTAGGCGGCAGGGTGGACTATGGCTACACCTTC
TRBJ2-1	NA	TRBD1	TRBV6-6	CASSYDRGYYNEQFF	TGTGCCAGCAGTTACGACAGGGGATACTACAATGAGCAGTTCTTC